This passage covers 6 T cell receptor beta chains from one sample sequenced in a study of blood T cell repertoires in COVID-19. TCRdb's table, derived via immunoSEQ multiplex PCR, lists solely in-frame clones and lacks some. The data show roughly 240,000 clones, around 82% seen once. Sequenced material: PBMCs or T cells enriched from blood (not recorded which). The source of these receptors is a woman between 35 and 50 years old who had been exposed to COVID-19.

V is TRBV30 and J is TRBJ2-5; a possible D gene is TRBD2 (7 bases). The V gene lost 8 bases and the J gene lost 5 bases, with 15 bases spanning the gap. The germline V gene encodes CDR1 GTSNPN and CDR2 SVGIG (reference sequence). This CDR3 has 12 residues. CDR3 bases: TGTGCCCGATCCAGGGGAGGGGAGACCCAGTACTTC. This sequence encodes CARSRGGETQYF.

The genes are TRBV1 and TRBJ1-1; the DNA was not compared with TRBD1, the D call given in the table. TRBV1 is assigned pseudogene status. The CDR3 has 17 residues. As DNA, the CDR3 is TGCACCAGCAGCCCCCCACAGAGGTCGGACACTCACACTGAAGCTTTCTTT. This translates into CTSSPPQRSDTHTEAFF.

This chain connects TRBV6-1 to TRBJ1-5; D remains ambiguous. This CDR3 spans 13 amino acids. Germline CDR1 and CDR2: MNHNS and SASEGT. Trimming took 3 bases from V and 4 from J, leaving 7 bases between them. The CDR3 spells CASSEASNQPQHF. The CDR3 nucleotides read TGTGCCAGCAGTGAGGCCAGTAATCAGCCCCAGCATTTT.

The sample holds a few counts of this clone. This rearrangement joins TRBV6-2 or TRBV6-3 to TRBJ1-3; D remains ambiguous. CDR3 length: 15 residues. V was cut by 2 bases and J by 0 bases, with 8 bases left in between. CDR1 is MNHEY and CDR2 is SVGEGT in the germline V gene. CDR3 residues: CASSYDSSSGNTIYF. DNA for the CDR3: TGTGCCAGCAGTTACGACTCGAGCTCTGGAAACACCATATATTTT.

This chain links TRBV5-3 with TRBJ1-1; D not certain. TRBV5-3 is an ORF, with its function uncertain. Trimming left V 1 base short and J 4 bases short, with 2 bases between. This CDR3 spans 11 amino acids. CDR3 region: CARSLLTEAFF. The DNA for the CDR3 is TGTGCCAGAAGCTTGCTCACTGAAGCTTTCTTT.

The V gene is TRBV3-1 (or the pseudogene TRBV3-2), the J gene TRBJ1-6; 9 bases align to TRBD1. Germline trimming cut 1 base from V and 9 bases from J; bases unmatched to any gene: 7. The CDR3 extends over 16 amino acids. Germline V gene data show CDR1 as LGHDT and CDR2 as YNNKEL (reference sequence). CDR3 region: CASSQGPGTGISPLHF. Written as DNA, the CDR3 is TGTGCCAGCAGCCAAGGGCCCGGGACAGGGATTTCACCCCTCCACTTT.